One sample yielded the 31 T cell receptor beta chains listed below, sequenced in a study of CD8+CD57+ T cells in acquired aplastic anemia. Genomic DNA, serving as template, underwent TCR beta VDJ and CDR3 profiling. TCRdb called the reads again in MiXCR, with one record for every CDR3 protein. Of about 160,000 distinct CDR3 sequences listed, roughly 47% are singletons. Sequencing was carried out using sorted CD4+, CD8+, or CD8+CD57+ T cells (not recorded which) from PBMCs. These receptors were collected from a human donor in good health.

Notes on this clonotype: A much larger clonotype is one base distant, so this may be a read error. The rearrangement joins TRBV5-1 to TRBJ2-3; unclear D gene. The V and J ends lost 0 bases and 1 base respectively, with 12 bases between them. The V gene's germline CDR1 is SGHRS and CDR2 YFSETQ. There are 16 residues in the CDR3. Here the CDR3 DNA reads TGCGCCAGCAGCTTGGAGGCGGTTAAAGGCACAGATACGCAGTATTTT. This encodes CASSLEAVKGTDTQYF.

As for this clonotype: A much bigger clone sits one base away, suggesting this may be a read error. The rearrangement links TRBV6-1 to TRBJ1-2, with D hard to call. Germline loops: CDR1 MNHNS, CDR2 SASEGT. This CDR3 contains 14 residues. Here the CDR3 reads CASSEVGPNYGCTF. The CDR3 bases are TGTGCCAGCAGTGAAGTCGGACCCAACTATGGCTGCACCTTC.

The table lists this clonotype with a few counts. The J gene is TRBJ2-1, the V gene TRBV29-1; 11 positions match TRBD2. CDR3 length: 12 residues. Germline V CDR1 and CDR2: SQVTM, ANQGSEA. J lost 8 bases, V lost 7 bases, and 4 bases had no gene match. The CDR3 sequence: CSAVTSGDEQFF. DNA of the CDR3: TGCAGCGCCGTGACTAGCGGGGATGAGCAGTTCTTC.

This clonotype was counted many times. The chain is built from TRBV20-1 and TRBJ2-7; possibly TRBD2 for D (6 bases). The germline V gene has CDR1 DFQATT and CDR2 SNEGSKA (reference sequence). The CDR3 contains 13 residues. V shed 3 bases and J shed 6 bases, with 15 bases lying between them. CDR3: CSARATVGGEQYF. The CDR3 nucleotides read TGCAGTGCTAGGGCCACGGTCGGGGGCGAGCAGTACTTC.

The chain links TRBV24-1 to TRBJ1-2, with TRBD1 identical over 7 bases. Germline CDR1 is KGHDR and CDR2 is SFDVKD. Losses at the gene ends were 3 bases for V and 2 bases for J; bases not matched to a gene: 2. This CDR3 spans 14 amino acids. CDR3 DNA: TGTGCCACCAGTGATATGACAGGGAACTATGGCTACACCTTC. This gives the protein CATSDMTGNYGYTF.

As concerns this clonotype: Given a much more abundant clone one base away, this may be a read error. V usage is TRBV7-2 and J usage is TRBJ1-2; TRBD1 matches at 12 bases. The CDR3 consists of 14 residues. The J segment lost 6 bases and the V segment lost 4 bases, leaving 3 bases of the junction unmatched. CDR1 is SGHTA, CDR2 FQGNSA, per germline. CDR3 region: CASSSGTGGHGYTF. CDR3 DNA: TGTGCCAGCAGCTCGGGGACAGGGGGCCATGGCTACACCTTC.

V is TRBV6-2 or TRBV6-3 and J is TRBJ1-5; no definite D call. Germline V gene lookup returns CDR1 MNHEY and CDR2 SVGEGT. Trimming pared 0 bases from V and 4 bases from J, leaving 4 bases between. This CDR3 has 13 amino acids. The CDR3 spells CASSYSENQPQHF. The CDR3 DNA follows: TGTGCCAGCAGTTACTCAGAAAATCAGCCCCAGCATTTT.

There are a few counts of this clonotype. The V gene is TRBV11-2, the J gene TRBJ1-1, with D maybe TRBD1 (5 bases). The CDR3 consists of 15 residues. The germline gives CDR1 SGHAT, CDR2 FQNNGV. V was clipped by 5 bases and J by 0 bases, with 13 bases between them. CDR3 nucleotide sequence: TGTGCCAGCAGCCCGAGACAGCTGCTGAACACTGAAGCTTTCTTT. Amino acid sequence: CASSPRQLLNTEAFF.

This clonotype was found many times. V usage is TRBV7-9 and J usage is TRBJ2-7, with D perhaps TRBD2 (5 bases). Germline lookup yields CDR1 SEHNR and CDR2 FQNEAQ (reference sequence). The CDR3 has 13 amino acids. Trimming stripped 10 bases from V and 5 bases from J, with 18 bases between. DNA for the CDR3: TGTGCCACCGGAGTTGGAGGTTGGAACGAGCAGTACTTC. Its translation: CATGVGGWNEQYF.

Concerning this clonotype itself: Given a much more abundant clone one base away, this may be a read error. The chain couples TRBV28 to TRBJ1-2; D is possibly TRBD1 (5 bases). The CDR3 loop spans 12 amino acids. CDR1 MDHEN and CDR2 SYDVKM come from the germline V gene. CDR3 amino acids: CASGLQGYGYTF. As DNA, the CDR3 is TGTGCCAGCGGTTTGCAGGGCTATGGCTACACCTTC.

This clonotype came up many times. The J gene is TRBJ2-7, the V gene TRBV6-1; tentatively, D is TRBD1 or TRBD2 (5 bases each). The CDR3 has 15 amino acids. Germline CDR1 MNHNS, CDR2 SASEGT. Between the trimmed V and J ends, which lost 5 bases and 4 bases, there was a span of 18 bases. In DNA form, the CDR3 reads TGTGCCAGCAGTTCCCAGGGTCGGACTCAATACGAGCAGTACTTC. Amino acid sequence: CASSSQGRTQYEQYF.

Worth noting for this clonotype: Given a much more abundant clone one base away, this may be a read error. The chain recombines TRBV20-1 with TRBJ2-2; D remains unclear. This CDR3 comprises 15 residues. The germline V and J ends were trimmed by 5 bases and 2 bases, with 15 bases remaining between them. Germline V gene data show CDR1 as DFQATT and CDR2 as SNEGSKA (reference sequence). The CDR3 DNA reads TGCAGTGCTCCCCAGAAAGGTAAAAACACCGGGGAGCTGTTTTTT. Its translation is CSAPQKGKNTGELFF.

This clonotype was observed many times. The chain joins TRBV19 to TRBJ2-2; TRBD1 agrees at 7 bases. The CDR3 has 14 amino acids. The germline CDR1 and CDR2 sequences are LNHDA and SQIVND (reference sequence). V shed 4 bases, J shed 7 bases, and the junction held 6 bases outside the gene matches. CDR3 loop: CASSTAGGNGELFF. The CDR3, as DNA: TGTGCCAGTAGTACGGCAGGGGGTAACGGGGAGCTGTTTTTT.

This clonotype was seen ten or more times. The chain joins TRBV7-9 to TRBJ2-1, with a tentative D call TRBD2 (6 bases). Germline values: CDR1 SEHNR, CDR2 FQNEAQ (reference sequence). Trimming took 3 bases from V and 7 from J, leaving 10 bases between them. The CDR3 contains 13 residues. The CDR3 sequence is CASSLVRGNEQFF. CDR3 nucleotides: TGTGCCAGCAGCTTGGTGCGGGGAAATGAGCAGTTCTTC.

This clonotype was seen more than once but under ten times. The chain combines TRBV6-6 with TRBJ2-4; maybe TRBD2 (6 bases). This CDR3 contains 15 residues. V gave up 2 bases and J gave up 8 bases, with 16 bases separating them. Germline V gene sequence: CDR1 MNHNY, CDR2 SVGAGI (reference sequence). The CDR3 DNA reads as TGTGCCAGCAGTTACCGGCGGGACCTGAATGACATTCAGTACTTC. Translation: CASSYRRDLNDIQYF.

Turning to this clonotype: The conserved closing phenylalanine or tryptophan is absent in this CDR3, likely reflecting a read error. V is TRBV11-2 and J is TRBJ1-2; 11 bases agree with TRBD1. V trimming: 0 bases; J trimming: 6 bases; junction bases outside the gene matches: 9. The CDR3 runs to 17 residues. From germline, CDR1 is SGHAT and CDR2 FQNNGV. The CDR3 here is CASSLDIGTGGLDGYTS. The CDR3 region has the DNA TGTGCCAGCAGCTTAGATATCGGGACAGGGGGTCTGGATGGCTACACCTCC.

V and J are TRBV24-1 and TRBJ2-2; D unresolved. V dropped 0 bases and J dropped 2 bases, with 9 bases sitting between them. The V gene's germline CDR1 is KGHDR and CDR2 SFDVKD. The CDR3 totals 16 residues. The CDR3 spells CATSDLPTRNTGELFF. For the CDR3, the DNA is TGTGCCACCAGTGATTTGCCAACAAGAAACACCGGGGAGCTGTTTTTT.

Notes on this clonotype: A much larger clone differs by one base, so this may be a read error. The CDR3 loop reads CASSFQRENSWEQYF. DNA for the CDR3: TGTGCCAGCAGCTTCCAGCGGGAGAACAGTTGGGAGCAGTACTTC. The chain uses TRBV5-4 and TRBJ2-7; TRBD2 matches at 8 bases. V was clipped by 2 bases and J by 7 bases; unmatched bases: 11. The CDR3 is 15 residues long. Germline loops: CDR1 SGHNT, CDR2 YYREEE (reference sequence).

This sequence joins TRBV7-9 and TRBJ1-2; D ambiguous. V gave up 1 base and J gave up 6 bases, with 9 bases separating them. Germline-derived CDR1 and CDR2 are SEHNR and FQNEAQ (reference sequence). The length of the CDR3 is 13 residues. The CDR3 loop is CASSLVGLNGYTF. DNA of the CDR3: TGTGCCAGCAGCTTAGTAGGACTAAATGGCTACACCTTC.

The chain employs TRBV19 and TRBJ1-2, with 9 bases aligning to TRBD1. CDR1 and CDR2 (germline): LNHDA, SQIVND (reference sequence). The CDR3 covers 14 residues. After removal of 6 bases from V and 3 bases from J, the junction contained 5 bases not matched to a gene. In nucleotides, the CDR3 is TGTGCCAGTAGCAGGACAGGGGCCGACTATGGCTACACCTTC. It translates to CASSRTGADYGYTF.

This clonotype showed up many times. The chain uses TRBV7-9 and TRBJ1-3; TRBD1 is a possible D gene (6 bases). This CDR3 is 15 amino acids long. Deletions cut 2 bases from V and 2 bases from J, with 10 bases between. Germline V lookup: CDR1 SEHNR, CDR2 FQNEAQ (reference sequence). The CDR3 DNA reads TGTGCCAGCAGCTTATTAGAGGGGGCTGGAAACACCATATATTTT. It translates to CASSLLEGAGNTIYF.

The chain joins TRBV11-1 to TRBJ1-5; D uncertain. Germline V CDR1 and CDR2: SGHAT, FQDESV (reference sequence). Trimming left V 1 base short and J 1 base short, with 14 bases between. There are 17 residues in the CDR3. This CDR3 is CASSLVVRDLSNQPQHF. CDR3 nucleotide sequence: TGTGCCAGCAGCTTAGTAGTGAGGGATCTGAGCAATCAGCCCCAGCATTTT.

A remark on this clonotype: A much bigger clone sits one base away, suggesting this may be a read error. This chain joins TRBV27 and TRBJ1-1; perhaps TRBD1 as D (5 bases). Germline CDR1 reads MNHEY; CDR2 reads SMNVEV (reference sequence). The CDR3 loop spans 13 amino acids. The CDR3 DNA reads TGTGCCGGCAGACGTAATCAGGGTTCTGAAGCTTTCTTT. Amino acids: CAGRRNQGSEAFF.

The chain is built from TRBV14 and TRBJ1-6; no reliable D call. CDR1 is SGHDN, CDR2 FVKESK, per germline. With 2 bases removed from V and 6 bases from J, the gap between germline ends came to 8 bases. The CDR3 is 14 residues long. CDR3 sequence reads: CASSQSGGNSPLHF. CDR3 in DNA: TGTGCCAGCAGCCAATCTGGCGGTAATTCACCCCTCCACTTT.

This chain joins TRBV14 and TRBJ2-7, with TRBD1 matching over 8 bases. J was trimmed by 3 bases and V by 1 base; bases with no gene match: 8. The CDR3 sequence is 16 residues long. CDR1 and CDR2 from the germline V gene are SGHDN and FVKESK. CDR3 sequence reads: CASSQVARQGLYEQYF. The DNA for the CDR3 is TGTGCCAGCAGCCAAGTCGCTCGACAGGGGCTCTACGAGCAGTACTTC.

This sequence joins TRBV18 and TRBJ2-7, with D possibly TRBD2 on 6 matching bases. Between the trimmed V and J ends, which lost 5 bases and 2 bases, there was a span of 19 bases. The CDR3 extends over 16 amino acids. Germline V gives CDR1 KGHSH, CDR2 LQKENI. CDR3 amino acids: CASSGRGNRTTYEQYF. As DNA, the CDR3 is TGTGCCAGCTCAGGCCGGGGGAACAGGACCACCTACGAGCAGTACTTC. Complete variable domain (other parts from reference TRBV18 and TRBJ2-7): NAGVMQNPRHLVRRRGQEARLRCSPMKGHSHVYWYRQLPEEGLKFMVYLQKENIIDESGMPKERFSAEFPKEGPSILRIQQVVRGDSAAYFCASSGRGNRTTYEQYFGPGTRLTVT.

The chain has TRBV19 and TRBJ1-5; 11 nucleotides align to TRBD1. Per the germline V gene, CDR1 is LNHDA and CDR2 is SQIVND (reference sequence). With V trimmed by 6 bases and J by 3 bases, 1 base remained unmatched. The CDR3 extends over 14 amino acids. This CDR3 is CASRDRGPNQPQHF. DNA of the CDR3: TGTGCCAGTAGGGACAGGGGGCCCAATCAGCCCCAGCATTTT. Variable domain in full (rest from reference TRBV19 and TRBJ1-5): DGGITQSPKYLFRKEGQNVTLSCEQNLNHDAMYWYRQDPGQGLRLIYYSQIVNDFQKGDIAEGYSVSREKKESFPLTVTSAQKNPTAFYLCASRDRGPNQPQHFGDGTRLSIL.

The chain employs TRBV7-2 and TRBJ1-1; possible D gene TRBD1, 5 bases. Germline-derived CDR1 and CDR2 are SGHTA and FQGNSA. CDR3 length: 14 amino acids. Trimming pared 5 bases from V and 2 bases from J, leaving 12 bases between. In nucleotides, the CDR3 is TGTGCCAGCAGCGATGTCGACAGAAACACTGAAGCTTTCTTT. Its translation: CASSDVDRNTEAFF.

With respect to this clonotype: Germline is not matched at one junction end, which may reflect a read error. The chain has TRBV10-3 and TRBJ1-2; unclear D gene. Germline V lookup: CDR1 ENHRY, CDR2 SYGVKD. There are 12 residues in the CDR3. CDR3 bases: TGTGCCATCGGTGAGTCAGACTATGGCTACACCTTC. Protein product: CAIGESDYGYTF.

The chain has TRBV2 and TRBJ2-7, with 11 bases aligning to TRBD1. This CDR3 is 12 amino acids long. CDR1 is SNHLY, CDR2 FYNNEI, per germline. The trim removed 10 bases at V and 6 bases at J, leaving 5 bases unmatched. The CDR3: CATPGQGGEQYF. The CDR3 DNA follows: TGTGCCACGCCGGGACAGGGGGGCGAGCAGTACTTC.

The rearrangement joins TRBV10-2 to TRBJ2-4; D may be TRBD2 (6 bases). CDR1 is WSHSY, CDR2 SAAADI, per germline. Trimming cost V 3 bases and J 7 bases, with 25 bases left between them. This CDR3 region has 18 residues. CDR3 sequence: CASSELINLAGRSNIQYF. For the CDR3, the DNA is TGCGCCAGCAGTGAACTAATAAATCTGGCGGGGAGGTCGAACATTCAGTACTTC.